These T cell receptor beta chains were read from a single sample in a study of monozygotic twins with inflammatory bowel disease. TCRdb reprocessed the 5' RACE reads and keeps a single row for each CDR3 protein, giving no DNA. The sample data list tens of thousands of distinct CDR3 sequences. The sample taken for sequencing was blood. The receptors were gathered from a human donor with ulcerative colitis or Crohn's disease, or a healthy co-twin of an affected twin (not recorded which). CDR3s include the opening cysteine and the closing phenylalanine or tryptophan.

j_gene | v_gene | CDR3aa
TRBJ2-7 | TRBV20-1 | CSASGQGDSYEQYF
TRBJ2-6 | TRBV7-8 | CASSPREFSGANVLTF
TRBJ1-2 | TRBV12-3/TRBV12-4 | CASSLVSAPYGYTF
TRBJ1-2 | TRBV5-1 | CASSLEGTNYGYTF
TRBJ1-2 | TRBV12-3/TRBV12-4 | CASRATSNYGYTF
TRBJ2-2 | TRBV6-5 | CASGYHAPTGELFF
TRBJ2-7 | TRBV10-1 | CASSEQASGYEQYF
TRBJ2-7 | TRBV7-8 | CASSFQRLAGFEQYF
TRBJ2-7 | TRBV3-1 | CASSQVYYEQYF
TRBJ2-5 | TRBV20-1 | CSARAGGAEETQYF
TRBJ1-1 | TRBV12-3/TRBV12-4 | CASSFIERRNTEAFF
TRBJ1-4 | TRBV20-1 | CSARSLNEKLFF